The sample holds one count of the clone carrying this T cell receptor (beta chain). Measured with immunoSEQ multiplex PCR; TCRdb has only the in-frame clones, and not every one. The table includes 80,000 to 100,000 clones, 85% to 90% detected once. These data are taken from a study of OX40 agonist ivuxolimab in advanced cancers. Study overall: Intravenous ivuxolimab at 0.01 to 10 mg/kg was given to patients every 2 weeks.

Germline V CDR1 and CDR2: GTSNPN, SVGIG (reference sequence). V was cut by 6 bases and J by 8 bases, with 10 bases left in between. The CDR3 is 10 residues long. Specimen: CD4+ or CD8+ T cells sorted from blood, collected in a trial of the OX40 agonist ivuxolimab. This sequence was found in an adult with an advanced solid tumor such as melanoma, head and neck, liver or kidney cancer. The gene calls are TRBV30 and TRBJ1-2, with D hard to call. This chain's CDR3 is CACAVLGYTF. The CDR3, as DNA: TGTGCCTGTGCGGTCTTAGGCTACACCTTC.